These T cell receptor beta chains were read from a single sample in a study of early stage breast cancer tumors. Clones were read by immunoSEQ multiplex PCR, and TCRdb kept only the in-frame ones, dropping some. The sample yields about 46,000 clones, around 80% seen once. The sequencing sample was made of blood. These receptor sequences come from a person in their forties with breast cancer. CDR3s include the opening cysteine and the closing phenylalanine or tryptophan. Each record gives: J gene, D gene, clone size, V gene, CDR3 protein, CDR3 DNA. A D gene is named only where the DNA matches it firmly. The size field is filled for only some rows; it gives once, few, many or a size class.

j_gene: TRBJ2-7
d_gene: NA
abundance: NA
v_gene: TRBV7-2
CDR3aa: CASSISIGVEQYF
CDR3nt: TGTGCCAGCAGCATTAGCATTGGGGTAGAGCAGTACTTC

j_gene: TRBJ2-1
d_gene: NA
abundance: NA
v_gene: TRBV7-9
CDR3aa: CASSYTMGLSVHNEQFF
CDR3nt: TGTGCCAGCAGCTATACGATGGGGCTCTCTGTACACAATGAGCAGTTCTTC

j_gene: TRBJ2-5
d_gene: TRBD2
abundance: NA
v_gene: TRBV15
CDR3aa: CATSSGIAGEMYQETQYF
CDR3nt: TGTGCCACCAGCAGCGGCATAGCGGGAGAGATGTACCAAGAGACCCAGTACTTC

j_gene: TRBJ2-7
d_gene: TRBD2
abundance: NA
v_gene: TRBV2
CDR3aa: CASSVLAGGRGAYEQYF
CDR3nt: TGTGCCAGCAGTGTACTAGCGGGAGGAAGGGGGGCCTACGAGCAGTACTTC

j_gene: TRBJ1-1
d_gene: NA
abundance: once
v_gene: TRBV6-5
CDR3aa: CASRQGHLNTEAFF
CDR3nt: TGTGCCAGCAGACAAGGACATCTGAACACTGAAGCTTTCTTT

j_gene: TRBJ2-1
d_gene: TRBD2
abundance: NA
v_gene: TRBV19
CDR3aa: CASSKAPLAGVNNEQFF
CDR3nt: TGTGCCAGTAGTAAGGCCCCACTAGCGGGGGTTAACAATGAGCAGTTCTTC

j_gene: TRBJ2-3
d_gene: NA
abundance: NA
v_gene: TRBV15
CDR3aa: CATSRDGGADTQYF
CDR3nt: TGTGCCACCAGCAGAGATGGGGGGGCTGATACGCAGTATTTT

j_gene: TRBJ1-5
d_gene: TRBD1
abundance: NA
v_gene: TRBV19
CDR3aa: CASSWGPTGAGQPQHF
CDR3nt: TGTGCCAGTAGTTGGGGCCCGACAGGGGCGGGTCAGCCCCAGCATTTT

j_gene: TRBJ2-3
d_gene: TRBD1
abundance: NA
v_gene: TRBV27
CDR3aa: CASSLVTGERNTQYF
CDR3nt: TGTGCCAGCAGTTTGGTGACAGGGGAGCGGAATACGCAGTATTTT

j_gene: TRBJ2-7
d_gene: TRBD2
abundance: NA
v_gene: TRBV5-6
CDR3aa: CASSFGLAEEQYF
CDR3nt: TGTGCCAGCAGCTTCGGACTAGCGGAAGAGCAGTACTTC

j_gene: TRBJ1-2
d_gene: NA
abundance: NA
v_gene: TRBV15
CDR3aa: CATSRPGGAGGYTF
CDR3nt: TGTGCCACCAGCAGACCAGGAGGGGCGGGCGGCTACACCTTC

j_gene: TRBJ1-1
d_gene: NA
abundance: NA
v_gene: TRBV10-2
CDR3aa: CASRVGGTEAFF
CDR3nt: TGCGCCAGTAGGGTGGGGGGCACTGAAGCTTTCTTT

j_gene: TRBJ2-7
d_gene: NA
abundance: NA
v_gene: TRBV5-4
CDR3aa: CASSAQRGLPYEQYF
CDR3nt: TGTGCCAGCAGCGCACAGCGTGGACTCCCCTACGAGCAGTACTTC

j_gene: TRBJ2-7
d_gene: TRBD2
abundance: NA
v_gene: TRBV4-2
CDR3aa: CASSRRPASGELSYEQYF
CDR3nt: TGTGCCAGCAGCCGTAGACCAGCTAGCGGGGAGTTATCCTACGAGCAGTACTTC

j_gene: TRBJ2-7
d_gene: NA
abundance: large
v_gene: TRBV18
CDR3aa: CASSPRTSSYEQYF
CDR3nt: TGTGCCAGCTCACCACGGACAAGCTCCTACGAGCAGTACTTC

j_gene: TRBJ1-5
d_gene: TRBD1
abundance: NA
v_gene: TRBV10-2
CDR3aa: CASTMTGGNQPQHF
CDR3nt: TGCGCCAGCACAATGACAGGGGGCAATCAGCCCCAGCATTTT

j_gene: TRBJ2-7
d_gene: TRBD2
abundance: NA
v_gene: TRBV7-2
CDR3aa: CASSLTSGVSYEQYF
CDR3nt: TGTGCCAGCAGCTTGACTAGCGGGGTTTCCTACGAGCAGTACTTC

j_gene: TRBJ2-1
d_gene: TRBD2
abundance: NA
v_gene: TRBV27
CDR3aa: CASSLTSGSHNEQFF
CDR3nt: TGTGCCAGCAGTTTGACTAGCGGGTCCCACAATGAGCAGTTCTTC

j_gene: TRBJ2-5
d_gene: TRBD1
abundance: few
v_gene: TRBV6-5
CDR3aa: CASSYGGQGKQYF
CDR3nt: TGTGCCAGCAGTTACGGGGGACAGGGGAAGCAGTACTTC

j_gene: TRBJ2-1
d_gene: NA
abundance: once
v_gene: TRBV6-4
CDR3aa: CASSRRLADEQFF
CDR3nt: TGTGCCAGCAGTCGAAGACTGGCCGATGAGCAGTTCTTC

j_gene: TRBJ2-7
d_gene: TRBD2
abundance: NA
v_gene: TRBV7-9
CDR3aa: CASSPGLAGGDEQYF
CDR3nt: TGTGCCAGCAGCCCGGGACTAGCGGGAGGCGACGAGCAGTACTTC

j_gene: TRBJ1-5
d_gene: NA
abundance: NA
v_gene: TRBV2
CDR3aa: CASRRGGDQPQHF
CDR3nt: TGTGCCAGCAGGAGGGGGGGCGATCAGCCCCAGCATTTT

j_gene: TRBJ2-2
d_gene: TRBD2
abundance: NA
v_gene: TRBV29-1
CDR3aa: CSVALAGEPNTGELFF
CDR3nt: TGCAGCGTTGCACTAGCGGGAGAGCCGAACACCGGGGAGCTGTTTTTT

j_gene: TRBJ2-1
d_gene: NA
abundance: once
v_gene: TRBV30
CDR3aa: CAWNRGNEQFF
CDR3nt: TGTGCCTGGAATCGGGGCAATGAGCAGTTCTTC

j_gene: TRBJ2-2
d_gene: NA
abundance: NA
v_gene: TRBV7-2
CDR3aa: CASSLNGARNTGELFF
CDR3nt: TGTGCCAGCAGCTTGAATGGCGCGAGAAACACCGGGGAGCTGTTTTTT

j_gene: TRBJ1-3
d_gene: NA
abundance: NA
v_gene: TRBV6-1
CDR3aa: CASSDLRGGGNTIYF
CDR3nt: TGTGCCAGCAGTGATCTCCGGGGAGGAGGAAACACCATATATTTT

j_gene: TRBJ2-3
d_gene: NA
abundance: NA
v_gene: TRBV11-3
CDR3aa: CASSFPSTDTQYF
CDR3nt: TGTGCCAGCAGCTTCCCATCCACAGATACGCAGTATTTT

j_gene: TRBJ2-5
d_gene: NA
abundance: NA
v_gene: TRBV7-9
CDR3aa: CATEPVRTIETQYF
CDR3nt: TGTGCCACCGAGCCCGTCCGGACTATAGAGACCCAGTACTTC

j_gene: TRBJ2-5
d_gene: TRBD2
abundance: NA
v_gene: TRBV6-5
CDR3aa: CASRQLAGGTETQYF
CDR3nt: TGTGCCAGCAGGCAACTAGCGGGAGGGACGGAGACCCAGTACTTC

j_gene: TRBJ2-1
d_gene: TRBD2
abundance: once
v_gene: TRBV11-2
CDR3aa: CASSVPGLAVEQFF
CDR3nt: TGTGCCAGCAGCGTACCGGGACTAGCCGTTGAGCAGTTCTTC

j_gene: TRBJ2-1
d_gene: TRBD2
abundance: NA
v_gene: TRBV30
CDR3aa: CAWSVQLAGERFF
CDR3nt: TGTGCCTGGAGTGTACAACTAGCGGGGGAGCGGTTCTTC

j_gene: TRBJ1-2
d_gene: TRBD1
abundance: NA
v_gene: TRBV19
CDR3aa: CASSIGFFGTGSNYGYTF
CDR3nt: TGTGCCAGTAGTATAGGTTTCTTCGGGACAGGTTCTAACTATGGCTACACCTTC

j_gene: TRBJ2-1
d_gene: TRBD2
abundance: NA
v_gene: TRBV5-1
CDR3aa: CASSWGDYEGYNEQFF
CDR3nt: TGCGCCAGCAGCTGGGGGGACTATGAGGGCTACAATGAGCAGTTCTTC

j_gene: TRBJ1-2
d_gene: TRBD1
abundance: few
v_gene: TRBV19
CDR3aa: CASSRGQGNGYTF
CDR3nt: TGTGCCAGTAGTAGGGGACAGGGGAATGGCTACACCTTC

j_gene: TRBJ2-7
d_gene: NA
abundance: NA
v_gene: TRBV2
CDR3aa: CASSVRKSDRGYF
CDR3nt: TGTGCCAGCAGTGTTCGCAAATCGGATCGGGGGTACTTC

j_gene: TRBJ2-3
d_gene: TRBD1
abundance: NA
v_gene: TRBV19
CDR3aa: CASAWDRGTDTQYF
CDR3nt: TGTGCCAGTGCTTGGGACAGGGGAACAGATACGCAGTATTTT

j_gene: TRBJ2-7
d_gene: NA
abundance: few
v_gene: TRBV19
CDR3aa: CASSIGGYEQYF
CDR3nt: TGTGCCAGTAGTATTGGTGGATACGAGCAGTACTTC

j_gene: TRBJ2-7
d_gene: NA
abundance: NA
v_gene: TRBV9
CDR3aa: CASSVGGSANYEQYF
CDR3nt: TGTGCCAGCAGCGTAGGGGGGAGCGCCAACTACGAGCAGTACTTC

j_gene: TRBJ2-7
d_gene: NA
abundance: NA
v_gene: TRBV2
CDR3aa: CASRERASLTYEQYF
CDR3nt: TGTGCCAGCAGGGAACGCGCATCCCTTACCTACGAGCAGTACTTC

j_gene: TRBJ2-5
d_gene: TRBD1
abundance: NA
v_gene: TRBV6-4
CDR3aa: CASSRTGEETQYF
CDR3nt: TGTGCCAGCAGTCGGACAGGGGAAGAGACCCAGTACTTC

j_gene: TRBJ2-1
d_gene: NA
abundance: NA
v_gene: TRBV7-2
CDR3aa: CASSLAILGDEQFF
CDR3nt: TGTGCCAGCAGCTTAGCGATTTTAGGGGATGAGCAGTTCTTC

j_gene: TRBJ1-4
d_gene: NA
abundance: NA
v_gene: TRBV11-3
CDR3aa: CASSLAPGEKLFF
CDR3nt: TGTGCCAGCAGCTTAGCCCCAGGTGAAAAACTGTTTTTT

j_gene: TRBJ2-3
d_gene: NA
abundance: NA
v_gene: TRBV19
CDR3aa: CASSIVGDTQYF
CDR3nt: TGTGCCAGTAGTATTGTCGGAGATACGCAGTATTTT

j_gene: TRBJ2-3
d_gene: NA
abundance: NA
v_gene: TRBV6-4
CDR3aa: CASSPLQGHTQYF
CDR3nt: TGTGCCAGCAGTCCTCTACAGGGACATACGCAGTATTTT

j_gene: TRBJ2-1
d_gene: NA
abundance: NA
v_gene: TRBV5-1
CDR3aa: CASSLGLAVDQFF
CDR3nt: TGCGCCAGCAGCTTGGGACTGGCCGTCGACCAGTTCTTC

j_gene: TRBJ2-7
d_gene: NA
abundance: few
v_gene: TRBV11-2
CDR3aa: CASSRSYEQYF
CDR3nt: TGTGCCAGCAGTCGTTCTTACGAGCAGTACTTC

j_gene: TRBJ2-6
d_gene: NA
abundance: NA
v_gene: TRBV4-1
CDR3aa: CASSRSTGLFRANVLTF
CDR3nt: TGCGCCAGCAGCCGCTCAACAGGGCTTTTTCGGGCCAACGTCCTGACTTTC

j_gene: TRBJ2-2
d_gene: NA
abundance: NA
v_gene: TRBV11-2
CDR3aa: CASRDQGSGELFF
CDR3nt: TGTGCCAGCAGAGACCAGGGTTCCGGGGAGCTGTTTTTT

j_gene: TRBJ1-1
d_gene: NA
abundance: NA
v_gene: TRBV5-1
CDR3aa: CASSLAGSTEAFF
CDR3nt: TGCGCCAGCAGCTTGGCGGGGAGCACTGAAGCTTTCTTT

j_gene: TRBJ1-3
d_gene: NA
abundance: NA
v_gene: TRBV2
CDR3aa: CASSVKRGGAGNTIYF
CDR3nt: TGTGCCAGCAGTGTAAAAAGGGGTGGTGCTGGAAACACCATATATTTT

j_gene: TRBJ1-2
d_gene: NA
abundance: NA
v_gene: TRBV7-9
CDR3aa: CASSLHSLNYGYTF
CDR3nt: TGTGCCAGCAGCTTGCACTCTTTAAACTATGGCTACACCTTC

j_gene: TRBJ2-1
d_gene: TRBD1
abundance: NA
v_gene: TRBV5-6
CDR3aa: CASSLAGGTIYSYNEQFF
CDR3nt: TGTGCCAGCAGCTTGGCAGGGGGCACGATTTATTCCTACAATGAGCAGTTCTTC

j_gene: TRBJ2-7
d_gene: TRBD2
abundance: NA
v_gene: TRBV5-1
CDR3aa: CASSLTSGRTYEQYF
CDR3nt: TGCGCCAGCAGCTTAACTAGCGGGAGAACCTACGAGCAGTACTTC

j_gene: TRBJ2-5
d_gene: NA
abundance: once
v_gene: TRBV2
CDR3aa: CASSDWETQYF
CDR3nt: TGTGCCAGCAGTGATTGGGAGACCCAGTACTTC

j_gene: TRBJ1-1
d_gene: NA
abundance: NA
v_gene: TRBV6-5
CDR3aa: CASSPVEATEAFF
CDR3nt: TGTGCCAGCAGCCCAGTTGAGGCAACTGAAGCTTTCTTT

j_gene: TRBJ1-2
d_gene: TRBD1
abundance: NA
v_gene: TRBV5-1
CDR3aa: CASSARSQGALVYGYTF
CDR3nt: TGCGCCAGCAGCGCCCGTTCCCAGGGGGCCTTAGTCTATGGCTACACCTTC

j_gene: TRBJ1-3
d_gene: NA
abundance: NA
v_gene: TRBV5-5
CDR3aa: CASSFSRISGNTIYF
CDR3nt: TGTGCCAGCAGCTTTTCCAGAATCTCTGGAAACACCATATATTTT